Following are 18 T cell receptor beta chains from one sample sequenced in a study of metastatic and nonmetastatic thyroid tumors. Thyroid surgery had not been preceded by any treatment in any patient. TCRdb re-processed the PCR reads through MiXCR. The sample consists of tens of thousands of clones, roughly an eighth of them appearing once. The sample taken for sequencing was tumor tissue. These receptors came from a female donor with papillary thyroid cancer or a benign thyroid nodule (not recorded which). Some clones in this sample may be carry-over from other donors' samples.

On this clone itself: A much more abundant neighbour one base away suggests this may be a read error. Written as DNA, the CDR3 is TGTGCCAGCAGGAGGCCCCCCAAGTCCGAGTCGTTCTTC. It translates to CASRRPPKSESFF. The chain carries TRBV28 and TRBJ2-1; D is undetermined. The CDR3 contains 13 residues. Germline assignment: CDR1 MDHEN and CDR2 SYDVKM. The germline V and J ends were trimmed by 6 bases and 15 bases, with 21 bases remaining between them.

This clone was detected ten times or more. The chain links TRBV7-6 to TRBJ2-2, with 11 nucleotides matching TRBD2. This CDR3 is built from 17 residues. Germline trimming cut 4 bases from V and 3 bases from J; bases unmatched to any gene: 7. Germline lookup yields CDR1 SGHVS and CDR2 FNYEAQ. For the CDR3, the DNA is TGTGCCAGCAGCTCCCTCGGGACTAGCGGACACACCGGGGAGCTGTTTTTT. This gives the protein CASSSLGTSGHTGELFF.

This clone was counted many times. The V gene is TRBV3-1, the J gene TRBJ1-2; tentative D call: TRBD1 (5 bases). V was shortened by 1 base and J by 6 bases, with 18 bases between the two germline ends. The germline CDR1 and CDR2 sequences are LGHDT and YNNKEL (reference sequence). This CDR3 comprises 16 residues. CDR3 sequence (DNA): TGTGCCAGCAGCCAAGCAGTTGGAAGGGGCAAGGATGGCTACACCTTC. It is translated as CASSQAVGRGKDGYTF.

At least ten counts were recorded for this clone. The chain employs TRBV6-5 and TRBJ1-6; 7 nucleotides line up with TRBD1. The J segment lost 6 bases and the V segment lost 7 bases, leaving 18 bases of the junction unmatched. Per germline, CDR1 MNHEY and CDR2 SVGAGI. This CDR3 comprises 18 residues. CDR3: CASTSRPKGAGFNSPLHF. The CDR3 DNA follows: TGTGCCAGCACTTCACGCCCTAAGGGGGCAGGTTTTAATTCACCCCTCCACTTT.

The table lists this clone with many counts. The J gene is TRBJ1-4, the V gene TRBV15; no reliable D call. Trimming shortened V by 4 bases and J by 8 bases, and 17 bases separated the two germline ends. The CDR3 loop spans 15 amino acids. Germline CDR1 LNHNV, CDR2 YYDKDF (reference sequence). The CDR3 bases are TGTGCCACCAGCATGTTGTGGGGAGCCAGGGAAAAACTGTTTTTT. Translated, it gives CATSMLWGAREKLFF. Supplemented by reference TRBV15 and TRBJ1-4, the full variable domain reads DAMVIQNPRYQVTQFGKPVTLSCSQTLNHNVMYWYQQKSSQAPKLLFHYYDKDFNNEADTPDNFQSRRPNTSFCFLDIRSPGLGDTAMYLCATSMLWGAREKLFFGSGTQLSVL.

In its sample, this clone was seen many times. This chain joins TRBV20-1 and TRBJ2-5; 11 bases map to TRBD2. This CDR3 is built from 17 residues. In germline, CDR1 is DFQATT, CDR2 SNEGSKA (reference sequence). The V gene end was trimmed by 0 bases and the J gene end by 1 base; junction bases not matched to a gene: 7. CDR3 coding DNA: TGCAGTGCTAGAGATCGGTATGGACTAGCGGGCCAAGAGACCCAGTACTTC. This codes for CSARDRYGLAGQETQYF.

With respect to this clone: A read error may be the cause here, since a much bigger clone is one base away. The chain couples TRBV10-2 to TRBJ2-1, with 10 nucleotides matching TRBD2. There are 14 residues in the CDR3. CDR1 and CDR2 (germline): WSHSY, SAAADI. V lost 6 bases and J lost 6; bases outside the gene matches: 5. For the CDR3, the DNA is TGCGCCAGCAGCCTTAGCGGGAGGTCCAATGAGCAGTTCTTC. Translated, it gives CASSLSGRSNEQFF.

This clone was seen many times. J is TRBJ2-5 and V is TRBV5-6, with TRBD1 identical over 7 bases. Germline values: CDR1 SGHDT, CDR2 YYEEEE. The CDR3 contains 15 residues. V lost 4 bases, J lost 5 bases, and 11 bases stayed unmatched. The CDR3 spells CASSPTGLLGETQYF. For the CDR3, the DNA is TGTGCCAGCAGCCCGACAGGGTTACTAGGGGAGACCCAGTACTTC.

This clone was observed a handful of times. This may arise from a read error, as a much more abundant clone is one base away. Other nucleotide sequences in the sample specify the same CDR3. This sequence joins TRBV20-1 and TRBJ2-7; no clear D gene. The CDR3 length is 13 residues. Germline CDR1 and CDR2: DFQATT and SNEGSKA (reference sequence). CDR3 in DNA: TGCAGTGCCAGAGATACGCTTTCCTACGAGCAGTACTTC. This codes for CSARDTLSYEQYF.

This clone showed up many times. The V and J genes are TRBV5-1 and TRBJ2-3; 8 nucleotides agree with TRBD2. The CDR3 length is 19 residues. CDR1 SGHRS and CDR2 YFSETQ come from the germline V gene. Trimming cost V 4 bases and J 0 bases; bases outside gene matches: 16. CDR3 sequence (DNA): TGCGCCAGCAGCCAGGGACTAGTCTATGCTAGATCTAGCACAGATACGCAGTATTTT. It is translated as CASSQGLVYARSSTDTQYF.

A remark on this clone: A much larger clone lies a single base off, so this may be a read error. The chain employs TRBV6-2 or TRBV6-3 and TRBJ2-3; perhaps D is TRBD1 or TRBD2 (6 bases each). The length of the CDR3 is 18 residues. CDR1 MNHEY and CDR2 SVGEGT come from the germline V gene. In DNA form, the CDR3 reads TGTGTCAGCAGTTACTCGGGGTTCGCGGGACATAACACAGATACGCAGTATTTT. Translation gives CVSSYSGFAGHNTDTQYF.

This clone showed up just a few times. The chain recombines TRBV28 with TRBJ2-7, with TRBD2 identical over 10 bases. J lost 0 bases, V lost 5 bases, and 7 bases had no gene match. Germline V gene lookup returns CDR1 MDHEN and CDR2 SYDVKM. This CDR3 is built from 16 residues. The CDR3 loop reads CASSGGLAGASYEQYF. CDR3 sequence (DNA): TGTGCCAGCAGTGGGGGGCTAGCGGGAGCCTCCTACGAGCAGTACTTC. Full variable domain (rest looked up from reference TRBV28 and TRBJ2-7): DVKVTQSSRYLVKRTGEKVFLECVQDMDHENMFWYRQDPGLGLRLIYFSYDVKMKEKGDIPEGYSVSREKKERFSLILESASTNQTSMYLCASSGGLAGASYEQYFGPGTRLTVT.

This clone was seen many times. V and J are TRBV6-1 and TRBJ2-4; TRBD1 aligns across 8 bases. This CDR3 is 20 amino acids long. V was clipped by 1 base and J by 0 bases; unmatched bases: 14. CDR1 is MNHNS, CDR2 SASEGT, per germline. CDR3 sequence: CASSEEGQGRRNLAKNIQYF. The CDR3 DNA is TGTGCCAGCAGTGAAGAAGGACAGGGTAGGAGGAACCTAGCCAAAAACATTCAGTACTTC.

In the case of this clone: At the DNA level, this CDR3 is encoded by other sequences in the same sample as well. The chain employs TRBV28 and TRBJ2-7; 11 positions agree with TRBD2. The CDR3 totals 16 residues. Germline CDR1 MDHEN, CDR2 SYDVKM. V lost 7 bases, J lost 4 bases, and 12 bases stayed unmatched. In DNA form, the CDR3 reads TGTGCCAGCACCAACTCAATAGCGGGAGGGCCTTACGAGCAGTACTTC. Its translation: CASTNSIAGGPYEQYF.

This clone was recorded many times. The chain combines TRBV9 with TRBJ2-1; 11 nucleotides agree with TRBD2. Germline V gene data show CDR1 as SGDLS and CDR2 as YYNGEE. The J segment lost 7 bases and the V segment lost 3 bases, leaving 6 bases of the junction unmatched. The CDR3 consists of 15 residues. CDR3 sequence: CASSELAGDLNEQFF. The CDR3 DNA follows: TGTGCCAGCAGCGAACTAGCGGGGGATTTGAATGAGCAGTTCTTC.

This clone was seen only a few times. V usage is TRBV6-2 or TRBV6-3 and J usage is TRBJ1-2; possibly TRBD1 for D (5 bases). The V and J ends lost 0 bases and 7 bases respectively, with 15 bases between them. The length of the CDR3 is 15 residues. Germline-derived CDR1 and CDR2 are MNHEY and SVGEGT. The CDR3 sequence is CASSYSKRTQGGYTF. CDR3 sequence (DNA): TGTGCCAGCAGTTACTCGAAGAGGACTCAGGGTGGCTACACCTTC.

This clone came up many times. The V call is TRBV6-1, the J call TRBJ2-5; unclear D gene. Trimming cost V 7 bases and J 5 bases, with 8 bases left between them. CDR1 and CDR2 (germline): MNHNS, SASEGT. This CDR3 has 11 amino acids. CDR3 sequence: CASNSVETQYF. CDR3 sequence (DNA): TGTGCCAGCAATAGTGTGGAGACCCAGTACTTC.

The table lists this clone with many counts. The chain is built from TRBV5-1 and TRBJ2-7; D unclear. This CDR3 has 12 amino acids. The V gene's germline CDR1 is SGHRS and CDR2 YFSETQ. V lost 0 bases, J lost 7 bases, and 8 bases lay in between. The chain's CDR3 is CASSLVAEEQYF. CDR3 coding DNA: TGCGCCAGCAGCTTGGTGGCGGAAGAGCAGTACTTC.